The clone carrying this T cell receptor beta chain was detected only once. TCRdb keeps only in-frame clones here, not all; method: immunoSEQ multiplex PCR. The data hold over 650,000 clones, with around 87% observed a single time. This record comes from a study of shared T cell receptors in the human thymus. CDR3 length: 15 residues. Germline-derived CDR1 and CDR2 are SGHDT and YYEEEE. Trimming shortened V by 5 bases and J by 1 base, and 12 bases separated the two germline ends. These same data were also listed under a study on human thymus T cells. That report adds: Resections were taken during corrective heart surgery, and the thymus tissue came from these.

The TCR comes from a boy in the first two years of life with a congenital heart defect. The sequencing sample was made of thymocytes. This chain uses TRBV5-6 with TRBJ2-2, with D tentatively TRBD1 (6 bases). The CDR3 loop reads CASRGPGQNTGELFF. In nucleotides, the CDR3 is TGTGCCAGCAGAGGGCCGGGACAGAACACCGGGGAGCTGTTTTTT.